This TCR beta chain came from a study of CD8 T cells in ankylosing spondylitis. General observations from the study: Among TCR beta sequences, a motif of about 8 highly homologous variants appeared characteristic of ankylosing spondylitis blood.

TCRdb reprocessed the 5' RACE reads via MiXCR and lists one record per CDR3 protein. The table records around 770,000 distinct CDR3 sequences, about 12% of them present only once. In this sample, this clonotype turned up many times. Its antigen is as yet unknown. The V gene's germline CDR1 is SQVTM and CDR2 ANQGSEA. After removal of 6 bases from V and 6 bases from J, the junction contained 3 bases not matched to a gene. This CDR3 spans 14 amino acids. The source material was blood, either unsorted or a sorted T cell fraction (not recorded which). The V and J genes are TRBV29-1 and TRBJ2-2, with 14 bases that match TRBD2. This receptor was identified in a male donor with ankylosing spondylitis. The CDR3 is CSVRTSGRSGELFF. In DNA form, the CDR3 reads TGCAGCGTCAGGACTAGCGGGAGGTCCGGGGAGCTGTTTTTT.